These 15 T cell receptor beta chains were sequenced from one sample in a study of OX40 agonist ivuxolimab in advanced cancers. Here immunoSEQ multiplex PCR was the method, and the copy in TCRdb shows in-frame clones only, minus some. The sample carries about 100,000 clones, approximately 94% recorded once. The specimen comprised CD4+ or CD8+ T cells sorted from blood, sampled in a trial of the OX40 agonist ivuxolimab. The receptors stem from an adult with an advanced solid tumor such as melanoma, head and neck, liver or kidney cancer.

This chain connects TRBV5-1 to TRBJ2-1; TRBD2 matches at 8 bases. The trim removed 3 bases at V and 2 bases at J, leaving 7 bases unmatched. Germline CDR1 is SGHRS and CDR2 is YFSETQ. This CDR3 contains 16 residues. The CDR3 spells CASSSSLAVAYNEQFF. The DNA of the CDR3 is TGCGCCAGCAGCTCTTCACTAGCGGTCGCCTACAATGAGCAGTTCTTC. The variable domain in full, with the rest retrieved from reference TRBV5-1 and TRBJ2-1, is KAGVTQTPRYLIKTRGQQVTLSCSPISGHRSVSWYQQTPGQGLQFLFEYFSETQRNKGNFPGRFSGRQFSNSRSEMNVSTLELGDSALYLCASSSSLAVAYNEQFFGPGTRLTVL.

This clone came up once. V is TRBV5-1 and J is TRBJ2-7; D is undetermined. Germline V gives CDR1 SGHRS, CDR2 YFSETQ. Trimming removed 0 bases from V and 6 bases from J, with 16 bases in between. The CDR3 consists of 15 residues. CDR3 region: CASSLELYPAGEQYF. CDR3 bases: TGCGCCAGCAGCTTGGAATTGTATCCCGCCGGCGAGCAGTACTTC.

This clone was counted a single time. J is TRBJ2-2 and V is TRBV5-4; D remains unclear. The CDR3 length is 13 residues. CDR1 and CDR2 from the germline V gene are SGHNT and YYREEE (reference sequence). V was cut by 2 bases and J by 4 bases, with 6 bases left in between. CDR3 sequence reads: CASSFRLTGELFF. CDR3 nucleotides: TGTGCCAGCAGCTTTAGGCTCACCGGGGAGCTGTTTTTT.

V is TRBV2 and J is TRBJ1-2; D unresolved. The CDR3 is 14 residues long. Between the trimmed V and J ends, which lost 0 bases and 2 bases, there was a span of 7 bases. Germline CDR1 is SNHLY and CDR2 is FYNNEI. Here the CDR3 reads CASSEARRNYGYTF. CDR3 coding DNA: TGTGCCAGCAGTGAAGCAAGGAGGAACTATGGCTACACCTTC.

V and J are TRBV6-5 and TRBJ1-5; 7 positions match TRBD1. The V and J ends lost 6 bases and 6 bases, in that order; junction bases with no gene match: 8. CDR3 length: 14 amino acids. Germline V gives CDR1 MNHEY, CDR2 SVGAGI. This chain's CDR3 is CASRPGGDGQPQHF. The CDR3 DNA sequence: TGTGCCAGCAGACCAGGGGGTGACGGTCAGCCCCAGCATTTT.

V and J are TRBV7-2 and TRBJ2-7, with 7 nucleotides matching TRBD1. V lost 5 bases, J lost 6 bases, and 7 bases stayed unmatched. Germline V CDR1 and CDR2: SGHTA, FQGNSA. The CDR3 loop spans 13 amino acids. CDR3 nucleotide sequence: TGTGCCAGCAGCCCTAGTAACAGGGGCGAGCAGTACTTC. It translates to CASSPSNRGEQYF.

The gene calls are TRBV20-1 and TRBJ1-1, with D unclear. The germline V gene has CDR1 DFQATT and CDR2 SNEGSKA (reference sequence). The CDR3 is 11 residues long. V lost 6 bases to trimming and J lost 1 base, with 6 bases between them. The CDR3 sequence is CSAYENTEAFF. CDR3 in DNA: TGCAGTGCCTACGAGAACACTGAAGCTTTCTTT.

DNA of the CDR3: TGTGCCTGTTTTTACAGGCTAGCGGCAATCAATGAGCAGTTCTTC. Protein sequence: CACFYRLAAINEQFF. The gene calls are TRBV19 and TRBJ2-1; TRBD2 agrees at 7 bases. V shed 11 bases, J shed 6 bases, and the junction held 16 bases outside the gene matches. The germline V gene has CDR1 LNHDA and CDR2 SQIVND (reference sequence). The CDR3 consists of 15 residues.

The chain employs TRBV5-6 and TRBJ1-1; 9 positions agree with TRBD1. The V and J ends lost 3 bases and 0 bases, in that order; junction bases with no gene match: 6. There are 16 residues in the CDR3. CDR1 is SGHDT and CDR2 is YYEEEE in the germline V gene. Here the CDR3 DNA reads TGTGCCAGCAGCTCGTACAGGGGGCTTATGAACACTGAAGCTTTCTTT. Its protein is CASSSYRGLMNTEAFF.

The chain employs TRBV7-9 and TRBJ1-4; 7 bases line up with TRBD1. The CDR3 sequence is 14 residues long. V trimming: 5 bases; J trimming: 7 bases; junction bases outside the gene matches: 7. Germline CDR1 is SEHNR and CDR2 is FQNEAQ (reference sequence). Written as DNA, the CDR3 is TGTGCCAGCAGCCTTGACAGGGTTGGTGAAAAACTGTTTTTT. Translating gives CASSLDRVGEKLFF.

This rearrangement joins TRBV6-5 to TRBJ2-7; 11 nucleotides align to TRBD1. J gave up 3 bases and V 4 bases, and 8 bases lay outside the gene matches. Germline lookup yields CDR1 MNHEY and CDR2 SVGAGI. The CDR3 consists of 16 residues. The CDR3 nucleotides read TGTGCCAGCAGTTCCGGACAGGGGGCGTCCAACTACGAGCAGTACTTC. It is translated as CASSSGQGASNYEQYF.

The rearrangement links TRBV5-4 to TRBJ1-1; TRBD1 matches at 7 bases. Germline V CDR1 and CDR2: SGHNT, YYREEE (reference sequence). The CDR3 is 14 amino acids. The ends lost 3 bases at V and 6 bases at J; junction bases unmatched: 8. For the CDR3, the DNA is TGTGCCAGCAGCTCTAAAGACAGGGTGGCTGAAGCTTTCTTT. Translation: CASSSKDRVAEAFF.

The chain couples TRBV5-1 to TRBJ1-3; TRBD1 aligns across 7 bases. J was trimmed by 2 bases and V by 4 bases; bases with no gene match: 9. The CDR3 has 16 amino acids. Germline V gene lookup returns CDR1 SGHRS and CDR2 YFSETQ. The CDR3 nucleotides are TGCGCCAGCAGCCTCCAGGGGACAGCAACTGGAAACACCATATATTTT. Its translation is CASSLQGTATGNTIYF.

V is TRBV6-6 and J is TRBJ1-5; no definite D call. Per the germline V gene, CDR1 is MNHNY and CDR2 is SVGAGI (reference sequence). Trimming took 6 bases from V and 7 from J, leaving 13 bases between them. This CDR3 is built from 13 residues. CDR3 DNA sequence: TGTGCCAGCAGAGGAACGGCAGACCAGCCCCAGCATTTT. Protein: CASRGTADQPQHF.

The chain is built from TRBV11-1 and TRBJ1-2, with D hard to call. Looked up from germline, CDR1 is SGHAT and CDR2 is FQDESV (reference sequence). The CDR3 extends over 14 amino acids. Between the trimmed V and J ends, which lost 3 bases and 0 bases, there was a span of 8 bases. The CDR3 nucleotides are TGTGCCAGCAGCTTCCGCGTGGCTAACTATGGCTACACCTTC. This encodes CASSFRVANYGYTF. Complete variable domain (other parts from reference TRBV11-1 and TRBJ1-2): EAEVAQSPRYKITEKSQAVAFWCDPISGHATLYWYRQILGQGPELLVQFQDESVVDDSQLPKDRFSAERLKGVDSTLKIQPAELGDSAMYLCASSFRVANYGYTFGSGTRLTVV.